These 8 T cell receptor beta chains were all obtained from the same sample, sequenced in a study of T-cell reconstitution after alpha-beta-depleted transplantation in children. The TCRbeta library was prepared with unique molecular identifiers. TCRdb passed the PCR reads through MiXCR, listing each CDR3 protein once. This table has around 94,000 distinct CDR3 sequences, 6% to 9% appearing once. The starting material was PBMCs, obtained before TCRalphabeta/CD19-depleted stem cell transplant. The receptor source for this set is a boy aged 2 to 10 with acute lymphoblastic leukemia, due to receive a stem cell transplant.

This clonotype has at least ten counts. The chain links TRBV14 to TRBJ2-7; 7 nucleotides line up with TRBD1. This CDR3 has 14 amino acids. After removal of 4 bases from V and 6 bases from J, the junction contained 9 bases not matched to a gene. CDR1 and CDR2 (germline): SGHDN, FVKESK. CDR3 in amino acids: CASSPTGTVGEQYF. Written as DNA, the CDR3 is TGTGCCAGCAGCCCGACAGGGACGGTCGGCGAGCAGTACTTC. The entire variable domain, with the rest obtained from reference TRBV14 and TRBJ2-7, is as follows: EAGVTQFPSHSVIEKGQTVTLRCDPISGHDNLYWYRRVMGKEIKFLLHFVKESKQDESGMPNNRFLAERTGGTYSTLKVQPAELEDSGVYFCASSPTGTVGEQYFGPGTRLTVT.

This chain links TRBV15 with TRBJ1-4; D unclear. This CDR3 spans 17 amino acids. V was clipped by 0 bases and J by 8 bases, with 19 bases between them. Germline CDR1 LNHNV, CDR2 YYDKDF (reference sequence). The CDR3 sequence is CATSRDRRPGMEEKLFF. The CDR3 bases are TGTGCCACCAGCAGAGATAGGAGGCCGGGAATGGAAGAAAAACTGTTTTTT.

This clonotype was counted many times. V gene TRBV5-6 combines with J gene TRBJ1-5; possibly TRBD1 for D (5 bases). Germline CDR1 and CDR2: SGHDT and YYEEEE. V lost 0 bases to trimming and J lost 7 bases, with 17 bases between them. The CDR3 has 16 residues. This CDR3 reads CASSLAGATSGQPQHF. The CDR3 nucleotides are TGTGCCAGCAGCTTGGCCGGGGCGACCTCGGGGCAGCCCCAGCATTTT.

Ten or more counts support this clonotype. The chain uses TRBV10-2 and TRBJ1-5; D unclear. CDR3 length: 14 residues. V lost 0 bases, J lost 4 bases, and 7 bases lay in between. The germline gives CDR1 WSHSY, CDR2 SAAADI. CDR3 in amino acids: CASSESGINQPQHF. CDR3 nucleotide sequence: TGCGCCAGCAGTGAGTCTGGGATTAATCAGCCCCAGCATTTT.

The CDR3 here is CASSSQVASYEQYF. Written as DNA, the CDR3 is TGTGCCAGCAGTTCTCAGGTCGCTTCCTACGAGCAGTACTTC. V is TRBV9 and J is TRBJ2-7; D is ambiguous. CDR3 length: 14 residues. Germline CDR1 SGDLS, CDR2 YYNGEE. The V gene lost 5 bases and the J gene lost 1 base, with 13 bases spanning the gap.

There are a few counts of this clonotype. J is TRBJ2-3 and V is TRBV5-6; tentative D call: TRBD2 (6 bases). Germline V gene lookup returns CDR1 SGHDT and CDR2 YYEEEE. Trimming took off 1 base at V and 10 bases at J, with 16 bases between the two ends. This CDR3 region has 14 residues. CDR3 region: CASSLSFWEEAQYF. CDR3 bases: TGTGCCAGCAGCTTGTCCTTCTGGGAGGAAGCGCAGTATTTT.

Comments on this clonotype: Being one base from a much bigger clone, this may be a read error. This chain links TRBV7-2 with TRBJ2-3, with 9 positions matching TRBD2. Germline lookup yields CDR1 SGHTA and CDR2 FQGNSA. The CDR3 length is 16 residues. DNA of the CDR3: TGTGCCGGCAGCTTACAGGCGGGGGGGCTCACAGATACGCAGTATTTT. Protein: CAGSLQAGGLTDTQYF.

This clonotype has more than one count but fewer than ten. The CDR3 protein is CSAIAGDSPAYEQYF. CDR3 DNA sequence: TGCAGTGCCATAGCGGGGGACTCCCCGGCCTACGAGCAGTACTTC. The chain recombines TRBV20-1 with TRBJ2-7, with TRBD2 matching over 9 bases. Germline V lookup: CDR1 DFQATT, CDR2 SNEGSKA (reference sequence). The CDR3 contains 15 residues. The trim removed 6 bases at V and 2 bases at J, leaving 11 bases unmatched.